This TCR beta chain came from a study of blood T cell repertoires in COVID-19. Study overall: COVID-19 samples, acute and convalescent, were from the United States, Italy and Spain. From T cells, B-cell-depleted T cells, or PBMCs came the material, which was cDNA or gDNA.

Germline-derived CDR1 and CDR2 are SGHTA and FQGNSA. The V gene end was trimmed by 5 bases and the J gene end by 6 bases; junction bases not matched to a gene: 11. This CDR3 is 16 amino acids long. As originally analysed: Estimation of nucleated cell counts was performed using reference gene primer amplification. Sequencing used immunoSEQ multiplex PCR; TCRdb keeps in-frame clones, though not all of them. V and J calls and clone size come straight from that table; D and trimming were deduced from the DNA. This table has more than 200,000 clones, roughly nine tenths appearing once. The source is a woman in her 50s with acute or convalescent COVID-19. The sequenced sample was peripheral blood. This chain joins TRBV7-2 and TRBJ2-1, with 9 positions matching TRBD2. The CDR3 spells CASSPTAGGRANEQFF. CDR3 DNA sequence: TGTGCCAGCAGCCCGACAGCGGGAGGCCGGGCCAATGAGCAGTTCTTC.